The T cell receptor beta chain under discussion was sequenced for a study of cytomegalovirus exposure and HLA in healthy donors. Findings and caveats of the study: Later genetic work tied a missense DCLRE1C variant to beta-chain V and J trimming. A later analysis, which compared TCR beta chains of equal frequency, found the HLA-associated ones more clonally expanded.

The J segment lost 2 bases and the V segment lost 5 bases, leaving 3 bases of the junction unmatched. There are 15 residues in the CDR3. CDR1 and CDR2 from the germline V gene are SGHVS and FQNEAQ. A word on this clone: The antigen is not known.

PCR was performed using 60 Vbeta and 13 Jbeta primers. Some clones are missing from TCRdb's copy, which holds only in-frame ones; the method was immunoSEQ multiplex PCR. This sample carries about 150,000 clones, approximately 83% of them seen once, and the ten largest clones take roughly 1.4%. The TCR sequence derives from a woman under 30 in good health and CMV-seronegative. The sequencing sample was made of PBMCs. This chain uses TRBV7-8 with TRBJ1-5; TRBD1 agrees at 10 bases. Here the CDR3 DNA reads TGTGCCAGCAGCACCGGGACAGGGGGCAATCAGCCCCAGCATTTT. This translates into CASSTGTGGNQPQHF.